This TCR beta chain was identified during a study of blood T cell repertoires in COVID-19. About the study: Spain, Italy and the United States supplied samples that represented acute and convalescent COVID-19. Sources were T cells, B-cell-depleted T cells, or PBMCs; the material itself was cDNA or gDNA.

The CDR3 has 17 amino acids. Looked up from germline, CDR1 is SGHTA and CDR2 is FQGNSA. V lost 2 bases to trimming and J lost 2 bases; unmatched junction nucleotides: 10. In the original workflow: The assay estimated nucleated cells by amplifying reference gene primers. Sequencing used immunoSEQ multiplex PCR; TCRdb keeps in-frame clones, though not all of them. For V, J and clone size, that table is used; D and trimming come from the DNA. Among some 170,000 clones listed, roughly four fifths were seen once. The sequenced sample was peripheral blood. This TCR came from a human donor in a cohort sampled during active COVID-19. The chain employs TRBV7-2 and TRBJ2-7, with 9 bases aligning to TRBD1. CDR3 in amino acids: CASSLRGGQGSTYEQYF. CDR3 nucleotides: TGTGCCAGCAGCTTAAGGGGAGGACAGGGGTCCACCTACGAGCAGTACTTC.